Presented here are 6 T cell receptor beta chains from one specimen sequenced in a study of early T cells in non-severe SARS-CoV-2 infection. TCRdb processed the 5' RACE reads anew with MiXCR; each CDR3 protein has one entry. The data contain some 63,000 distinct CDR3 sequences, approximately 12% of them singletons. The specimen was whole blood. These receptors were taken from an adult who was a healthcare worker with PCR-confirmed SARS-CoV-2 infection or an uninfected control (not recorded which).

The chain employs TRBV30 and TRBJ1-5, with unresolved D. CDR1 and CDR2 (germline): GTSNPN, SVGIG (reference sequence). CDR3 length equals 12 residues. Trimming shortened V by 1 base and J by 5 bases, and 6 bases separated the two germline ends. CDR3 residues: CAWSEPYQPQHF. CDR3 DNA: TGTGCCTGGAGTGAACCGTATCAGCCCCAGCATTTT.

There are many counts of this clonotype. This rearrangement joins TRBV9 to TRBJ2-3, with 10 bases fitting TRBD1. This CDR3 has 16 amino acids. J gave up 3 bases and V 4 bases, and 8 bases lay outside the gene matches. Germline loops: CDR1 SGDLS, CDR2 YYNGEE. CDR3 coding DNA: TGTGCCAGCAGCAAGCGGGACAGGGGATCGACAGATACGCAGTATTTT. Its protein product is CASSKRDRGSTDTQYF.

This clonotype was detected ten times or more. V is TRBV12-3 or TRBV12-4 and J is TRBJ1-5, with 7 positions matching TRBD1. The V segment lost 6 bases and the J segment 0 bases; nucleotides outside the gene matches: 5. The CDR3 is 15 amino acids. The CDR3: CASRARGDSNQPQHF. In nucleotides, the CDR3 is TGTGCCAGCAGGGCCAGGGGGGATAGCAATCAGCCCCAGCATTTT.

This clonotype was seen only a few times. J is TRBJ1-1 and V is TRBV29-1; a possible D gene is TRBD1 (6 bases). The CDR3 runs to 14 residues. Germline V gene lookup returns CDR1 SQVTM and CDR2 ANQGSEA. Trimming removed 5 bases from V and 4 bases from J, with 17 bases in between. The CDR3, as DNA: TGCAGCGTTTCCCACAGGGAGGAAGGCACTGAAGCTTTCTTT. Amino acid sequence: CSVSHREEGTEAFF.

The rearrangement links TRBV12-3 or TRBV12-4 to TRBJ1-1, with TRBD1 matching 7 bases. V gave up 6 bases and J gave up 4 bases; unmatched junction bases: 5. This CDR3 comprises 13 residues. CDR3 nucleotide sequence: TGTGCCAGCAGCCCTAGGGGGCTCACTGAAGCTTTCTTT. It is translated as CASSPRGLTEAFF.

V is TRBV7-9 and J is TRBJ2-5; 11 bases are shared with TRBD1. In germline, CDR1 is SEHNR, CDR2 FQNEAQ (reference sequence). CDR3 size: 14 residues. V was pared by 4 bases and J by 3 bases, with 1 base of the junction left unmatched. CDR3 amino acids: CASSWGQGEETQYF. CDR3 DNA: TGTGCCAGCAGCTGGGGACAGGGGGAAGAGACCCAGTACTTC.